What follows describes a single T cell receptor beta chain. What it binds is unknown. The authors reverse transcribed all of the isolated RNA, so sequencing captured expressed TCRB transcripts. Only in-frame clones appear in the TCRdb table, and some are missing; sequencing was by immunoSEQ multiplex PCR. The table records some 700,000 clones, around an eighth of them present only once. Sorting produced populations that all topped 98% purity. These data originate in a study of beta chain features in type 1 diabetes. As for the study in general: There were 107,917,701 sorted cells examined across all samples.

Whole-study results and caveats: A pattern of fewer insertions and more deletions at VDJ junctions was seen in type 1 diabetes patients. TCRB repertoires of naive, central memory and Treg cells appeared more similar among patients than among healthy donors. Moderate yet significant TCRB CDR3 shortening was seen in Type 1 diabetes patients in all four CD4+ subsets.

Material: naive CD4+ T cells from blood. This TCR came from a man between 18 and 35 years old with type 1 diabetes.

DNA of the CDR3: TGTGCCTGGAATCGGGGCAAATTAGGAAATCATTACACTGAAGCTTTCTTT. Translation gives CAWNRGKLGNHYTEAFF. The gene calls are TRBV30 and TRBJ1-1, with D possibly being TRBD1 (5 bases). The CDR3 spans 17 residues. V lost 4 bases and J lost 3, with 24 bases in between. Looked up from germline, CDR1 is GTSNPN and CDR2 is SVGIG (reference sequence).